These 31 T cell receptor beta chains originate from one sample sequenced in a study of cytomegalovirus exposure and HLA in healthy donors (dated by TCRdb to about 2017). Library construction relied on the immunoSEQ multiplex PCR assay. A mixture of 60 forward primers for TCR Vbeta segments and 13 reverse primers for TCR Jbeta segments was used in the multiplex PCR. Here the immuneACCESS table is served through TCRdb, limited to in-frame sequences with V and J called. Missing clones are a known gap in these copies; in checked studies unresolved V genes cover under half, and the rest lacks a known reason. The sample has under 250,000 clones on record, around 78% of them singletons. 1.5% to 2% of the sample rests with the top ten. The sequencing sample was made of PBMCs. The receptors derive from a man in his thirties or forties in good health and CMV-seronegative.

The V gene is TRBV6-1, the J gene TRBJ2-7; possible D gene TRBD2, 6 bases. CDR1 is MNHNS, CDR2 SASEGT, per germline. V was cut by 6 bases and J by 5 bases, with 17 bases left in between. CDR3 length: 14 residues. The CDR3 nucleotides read TGTGCCAGCAGCGCGGGGACCAGGATGAACGAGCAGTACTTC. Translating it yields CASSAGTRMNEQYF.

This CDR3 reads CASALSGGVFEKLFF. CDR3 nucleotide sequence: TGTGCCAGCGCCTTGTCGGGGGGGGTGTTCGAAAAACTGTTTTTT. This chain links TRBV2 with TRBJ1-4, with D possibly matching TRBD1 (5 bases). V was clipped by 8 bases and J by 8 bases, with 21 bases between them. Germline CDR1 is SNHLY and CDR2 is FYNNEI. The CDR3 runs to 15 residues. Looking up the rest from reference TRBV2 and TRBJ1-4 gives the full variable domain: EPEVTQTPSHQVTQMGQEVILRCVPISNHLYFYWYRQILGQKVEFLVSFYNNEISEKSEIFDDQFSVERPDGSNFTLKIRSTKLEDSAMYFCASALSGGVFEKLFFGSGTQLSVL.

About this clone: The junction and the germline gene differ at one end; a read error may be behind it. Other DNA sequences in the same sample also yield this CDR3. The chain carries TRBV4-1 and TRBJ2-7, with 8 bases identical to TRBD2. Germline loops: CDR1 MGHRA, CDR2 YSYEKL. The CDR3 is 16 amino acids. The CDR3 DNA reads TGCGCCAGCAGCCAAGGTATCCGGGAGGGCTCCGACGAGCAGTACTTC. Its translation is CASSQGIREGSDEQYF.

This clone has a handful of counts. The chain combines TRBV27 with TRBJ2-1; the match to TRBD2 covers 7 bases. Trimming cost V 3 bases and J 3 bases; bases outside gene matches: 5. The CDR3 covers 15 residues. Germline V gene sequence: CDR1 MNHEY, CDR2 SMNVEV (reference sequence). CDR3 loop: CASSFTGGLYNEQFF. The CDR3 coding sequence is TGTGCCAGCAGTTTTACGGGAGGACTCTACAATGAGCAGTTCTTC.

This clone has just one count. CDR3 nucleotide sequence: TGCGCCAGCAGTGGAGGGGAAGCGGGAGCAGATACGCAGTATTTT. Amino acid sequence: CASSGGEAGADTQYF. The rearrangement joins TRBV10-1 to TRBJ2-3, with TRBD2 matching 8 bases. Germline loops: CDR1 WNHNN, CDR2 SYGVQD (reference sequence). This CDR3 is 15 amino acids long. The V and J ends lost 4 bases and 4 bases, in that order; junction bases with no gene match: 7.

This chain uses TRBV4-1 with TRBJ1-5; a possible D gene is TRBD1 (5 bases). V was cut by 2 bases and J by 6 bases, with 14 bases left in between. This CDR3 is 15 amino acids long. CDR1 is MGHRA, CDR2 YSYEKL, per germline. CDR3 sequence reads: CASSQSARRGQPQHF. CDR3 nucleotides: TGCGCCAGCAGCCAATCGGCCCGGAGGGGTCAGCCCCAGCATTTT.

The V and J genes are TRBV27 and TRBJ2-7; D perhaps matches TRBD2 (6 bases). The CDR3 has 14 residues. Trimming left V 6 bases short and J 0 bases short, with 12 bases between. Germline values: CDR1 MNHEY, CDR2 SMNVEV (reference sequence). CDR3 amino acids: CASSSLAASYEQYF. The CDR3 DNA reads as TGTGCCAGCAGCTCGTTAGCGGCCTCCTACGAGCAGTACTTC.

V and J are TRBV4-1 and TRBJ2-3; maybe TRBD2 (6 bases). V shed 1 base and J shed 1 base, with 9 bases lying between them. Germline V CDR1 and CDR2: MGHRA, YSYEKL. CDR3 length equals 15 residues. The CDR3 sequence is CASSQGLVGTDTQYF. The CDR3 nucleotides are TGCGCCAGCAGCCAAGGACTAGTCGGCACAGATACGCAGTATTTT.

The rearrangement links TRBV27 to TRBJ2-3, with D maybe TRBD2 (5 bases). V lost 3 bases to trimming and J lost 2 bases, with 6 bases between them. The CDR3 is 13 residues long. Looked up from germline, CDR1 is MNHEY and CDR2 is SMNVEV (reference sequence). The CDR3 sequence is CASSLRATDTQYF. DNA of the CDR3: TGTGCCAGCAGTTTGAGGGCCACAGATACGCAGTATTTT.

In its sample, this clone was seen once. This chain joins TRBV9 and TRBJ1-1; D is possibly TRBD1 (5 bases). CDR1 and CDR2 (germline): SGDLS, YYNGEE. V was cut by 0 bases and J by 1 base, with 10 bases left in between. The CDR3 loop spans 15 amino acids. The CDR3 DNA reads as TGTGCCAGCAGCGTAGCTGGGGGGGAGAACACTGAAGCTTTCTTT. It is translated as CASSVAGGENTEAFF.

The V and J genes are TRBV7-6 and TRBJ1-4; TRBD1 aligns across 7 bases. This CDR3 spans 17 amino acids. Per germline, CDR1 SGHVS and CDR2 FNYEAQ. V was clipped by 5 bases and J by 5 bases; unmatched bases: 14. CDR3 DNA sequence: TGTGCCAGCAGCCGAACTCCTGCCGGGACAGACAATGAAAAACTGTTTTTT. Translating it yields CASSRTPAGTDNEKLFF.

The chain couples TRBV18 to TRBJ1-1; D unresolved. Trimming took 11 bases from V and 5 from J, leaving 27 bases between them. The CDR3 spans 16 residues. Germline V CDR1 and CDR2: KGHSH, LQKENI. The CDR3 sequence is CAFPPGVRPGITEAFF. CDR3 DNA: TGTGCCTTTCCTCCTGGGGTCAGGCCGGGGATAACTGAAGCTTTCTTT.

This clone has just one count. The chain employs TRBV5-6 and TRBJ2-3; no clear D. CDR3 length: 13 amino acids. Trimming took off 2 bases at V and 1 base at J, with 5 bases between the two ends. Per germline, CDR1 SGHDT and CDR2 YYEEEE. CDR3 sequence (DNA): TGTGCCAGCAGCTTATATGGCACAGATACGCAGTATTTT. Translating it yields CASSLYGTDTQYF.

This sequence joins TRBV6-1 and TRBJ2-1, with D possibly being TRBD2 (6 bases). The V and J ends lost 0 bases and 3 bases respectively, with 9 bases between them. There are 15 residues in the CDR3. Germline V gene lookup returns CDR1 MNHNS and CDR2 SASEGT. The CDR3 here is CASSEAGGLYNEQFF. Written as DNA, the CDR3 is TGTGCCAGCAGTGAAGCGGGAGGCCTCTACAATGAGCAGTTCTTC.

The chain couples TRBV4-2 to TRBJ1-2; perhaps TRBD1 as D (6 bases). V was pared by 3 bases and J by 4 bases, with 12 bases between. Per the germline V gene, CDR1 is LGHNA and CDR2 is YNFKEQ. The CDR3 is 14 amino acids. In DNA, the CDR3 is TGTGCCAGCAGCCAGTCAACAGGGATCTATGGCTACACCTTC. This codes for CASSQSTGIYGYTF.

The CDR3 sequence is CASSVGTGGSYNEQFF. The CDR3, as DNA: TGTGCCAGCAGCGTAGGGACGGGAGGCTCCTACAATGAGCAGTTCTTC. The chain links TRBV9 to TRBJ2-1, with 7 bases lining up with TRBD2. The CDR3 contains 16 residues. From germline, CDR1 is SGDLS and CDR2 YYNGEE. V dropped 0 bases and J dropped 0; count of bases not matched to a gene: 3.

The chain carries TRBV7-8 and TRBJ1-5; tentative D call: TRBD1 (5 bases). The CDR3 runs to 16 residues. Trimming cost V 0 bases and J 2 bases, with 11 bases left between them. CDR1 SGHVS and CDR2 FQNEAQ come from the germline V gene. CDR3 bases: TGTGCCAGCAGCTTAGCGATAGGGGTTGGCAATCAGCCCCAGCATTTT. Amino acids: CASSLAIGVGNQPQHF.

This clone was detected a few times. CDR3 in amino acids: CASRRTGERANVLTF. DNA of the CDR3: TGTGCCAGCAGACGGACAGGCGAACGTGCCAACGTCCTGACTTTC. The gene calls are TRBV6-1 and TRBJ2-6, with TRBD1 identical over 7 bases. Germline-derived CDR1 and CDR2 are MNHNS and SASEGT. The CDR3 is made up of 15 amino acids. V shed 6 bases and J 7 bases; nucleotides not matched to a gene: 9.

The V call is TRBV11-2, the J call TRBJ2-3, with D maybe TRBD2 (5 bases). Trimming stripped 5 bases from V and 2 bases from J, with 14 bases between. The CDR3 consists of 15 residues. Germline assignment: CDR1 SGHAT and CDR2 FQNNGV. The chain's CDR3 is CASSHHSEATDTQYF. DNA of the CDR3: TGTGCCAGCAGCCATCATTCGGAGGCCACAGATACGCAGTATTTT.

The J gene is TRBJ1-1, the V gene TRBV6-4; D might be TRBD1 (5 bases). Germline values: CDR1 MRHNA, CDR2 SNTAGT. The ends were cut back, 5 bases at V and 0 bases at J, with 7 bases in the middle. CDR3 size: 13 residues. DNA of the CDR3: TGTGCCAGCAGTCCGACAGTGAACACTGAAGCTTTCTTT. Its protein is CASSPTVNTEAFF.

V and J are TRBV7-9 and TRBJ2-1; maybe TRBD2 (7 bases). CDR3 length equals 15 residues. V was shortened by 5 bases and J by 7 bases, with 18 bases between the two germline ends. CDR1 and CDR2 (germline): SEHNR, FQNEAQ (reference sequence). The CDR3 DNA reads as TGTGCCAGCAGCCCTCGGACTAGGGGGGATAATGAGCAGTTCTTC. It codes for CASSPRTRGDNEQFF. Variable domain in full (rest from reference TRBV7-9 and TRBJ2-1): DTGVSQNPRHKITKRGQNVTFRCDPISEHNRLYWYRQTLGQGPEFLTYFQNEAQLEKSRLLSDRFSAERPKGSFSTLEIQRTEQGDSAMYLCASSPRTRGDNEQFFGPGTRLTVL.

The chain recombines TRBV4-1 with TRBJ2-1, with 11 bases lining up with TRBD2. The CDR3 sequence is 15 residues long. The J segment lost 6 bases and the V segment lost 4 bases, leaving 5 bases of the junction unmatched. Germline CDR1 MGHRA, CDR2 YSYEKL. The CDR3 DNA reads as TGCGCCAGCAGCCCCGGACTAGCGGGCCCCAATGAGCAGTTCTTC. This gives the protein CASSPGLAGPNEQFF.

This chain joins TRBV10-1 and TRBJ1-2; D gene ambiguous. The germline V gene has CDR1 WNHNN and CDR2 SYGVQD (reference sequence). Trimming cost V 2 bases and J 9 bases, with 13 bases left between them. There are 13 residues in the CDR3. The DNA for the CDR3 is TGCGCCAGCAGTGAGAGGAGGGTTCTCAGCTACACCTTC. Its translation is CASSERRVLSYTF.

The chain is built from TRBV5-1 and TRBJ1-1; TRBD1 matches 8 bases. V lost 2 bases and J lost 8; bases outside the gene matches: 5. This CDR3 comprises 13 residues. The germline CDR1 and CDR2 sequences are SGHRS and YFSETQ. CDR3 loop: CASSFRGLPEAFF. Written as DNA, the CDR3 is TGCGCCAGCAGCTTCAGGGGGCTCCCCGAAGCTTTCTTT.

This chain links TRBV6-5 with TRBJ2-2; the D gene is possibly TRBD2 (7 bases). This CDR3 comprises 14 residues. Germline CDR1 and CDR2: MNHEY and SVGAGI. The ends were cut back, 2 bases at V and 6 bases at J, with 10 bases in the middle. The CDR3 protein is CASSYPGGPGELFF. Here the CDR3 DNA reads TGTGCCAGCAGTTACCCCGGGGGGCCCGGGGAGCTGTTTTTT.

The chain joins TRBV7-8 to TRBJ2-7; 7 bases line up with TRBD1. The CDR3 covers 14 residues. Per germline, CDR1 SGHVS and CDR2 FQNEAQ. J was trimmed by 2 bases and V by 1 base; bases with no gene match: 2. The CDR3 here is CASSLVQGAYEQYF. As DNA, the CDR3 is TGTGCCAGCAGCTTAGTTCAGGGGGCCTACGAGCAGTACTTC.

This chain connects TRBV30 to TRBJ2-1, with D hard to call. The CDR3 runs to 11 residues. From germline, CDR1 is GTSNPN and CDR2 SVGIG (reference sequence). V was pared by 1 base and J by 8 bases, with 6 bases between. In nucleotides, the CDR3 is TGTGCCTGGAGTGGGAGAGATGAGCAGTTCTTC. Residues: CAWSGRDEQFF.

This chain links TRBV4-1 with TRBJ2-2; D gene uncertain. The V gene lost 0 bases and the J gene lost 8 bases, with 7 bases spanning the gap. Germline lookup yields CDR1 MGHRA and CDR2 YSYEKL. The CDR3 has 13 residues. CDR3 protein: CASSQDPLGELFF. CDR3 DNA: TGCGCCAGCAGCCAAGATCCCCTAGGGGAGCTGTTTTTT.

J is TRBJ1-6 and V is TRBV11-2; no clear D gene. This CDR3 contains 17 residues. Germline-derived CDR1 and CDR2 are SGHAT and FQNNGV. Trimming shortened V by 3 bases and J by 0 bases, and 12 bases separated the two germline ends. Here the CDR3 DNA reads TGTGCCAGCAGCTTGTCGGGAGGGAGCTCCTATAATTCACCCCTCCACTTT. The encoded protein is CASSLSGGSSYNSPLHF.

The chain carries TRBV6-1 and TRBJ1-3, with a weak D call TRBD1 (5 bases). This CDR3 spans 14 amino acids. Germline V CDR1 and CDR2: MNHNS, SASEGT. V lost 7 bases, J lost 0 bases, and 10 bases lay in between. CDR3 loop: CASITGLSGNTIYF. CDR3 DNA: TGTGCCAGCATCACAGGCCTCTCTGGAAACACCATATATTTT.

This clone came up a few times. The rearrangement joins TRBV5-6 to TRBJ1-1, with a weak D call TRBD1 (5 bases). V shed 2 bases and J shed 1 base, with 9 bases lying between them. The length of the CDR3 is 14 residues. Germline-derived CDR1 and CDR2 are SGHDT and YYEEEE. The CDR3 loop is CASSFDGANTEAFF. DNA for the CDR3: TGTGCCAGCAGCTTTGATGGGGCGAACACTGAAGCTTTCTTT.